This T cell receptor beta chain derives from a study of identical twins. TCRdb recomputed calls from the 5' RACE reads with MiXCR, one row per CDR3 protein. This table has some 730,000 distinct CDR3 sequences, 15% to 20% appearing once. Concerning this clonotype itself: The antigen remains unidentified. An end of the junction does not agree with germline; a read error may underlie this.

The study, taken as a whole, reports: There was an excess of low generation probability in the out-of-frame alpha sequences that twins shared. Cross-sectional statistics underpinned the conclusions; the same donors were not followed.

From germline, CDR1 is MNHNS and CDR2 SASEGT. This CDR3 spans 15 amino acids. The same specimen was also included in a second study, on T cells expressing NK-cell markers. That source adds: From sorted CD3+CD56+NKG2C+, CD3+CD56+NKG2C- and CD3+CD56-NKG2C+ T cells came the TCR beta repertoires.

This sequence originates from a young woman in good health. Source material: PBMCs. V and J are TRBV6-1 and TRBJ2-1; 11 bases map to TRBD2. The CDR3 loop reads CASSEVAGGGNEQFF. Written as DNA, the CDR3 is TGTGCCAGCAGCGAAGTAGCGGGAGGGGGCAATGAGCAGTTCTTC.